This T cell receptor beta chain originates from a study of cytomegalovirus exposure and HLA in healthy donors. V lost 3 bases and J lost 3, with 9 bases in between. The germline V gene has CDR1 SQVTM and CDR2 ANQGSEA. CDR3 size: 12 residues. 13 Jbeta primers and 60 Vbeta primers were used for the PCR. Original handling: The authors later counted about 80 million unique TCR beta chains, 9 million to 12 million of them shared. Sequencing was performed with immunoSEQ multiplex PCR; in TCRdb, only in-frame clones are kept and a portion is missing. The V and J calls and the clone size are those of that table, but D and trimming were determined from the DNA. The repertoire holds approximately 260,000 clones, with around 90% as singletons.

The sequence was collected from a girl aged 2 to 10 in good health and CMV-seronegative. V usage is TRBV29-1 and J usage is TRBJ2-7, with TRBD1 as a possible D gene (5 bases). Input material: PBMCs. CDR3 in amino acids: CSVEGPHYEQYF. The CDR3 nucleotides are TGCAGCGTTGAGGGGCCCCACTACGAGCAGTACTTC.